This entry lists 9 T cell receptor beta chains sequenced from one sample in a study of T cells after yellow fever vaccination. TCRdb re-called the 5' RACE reads with MiXCR, one entry per CDR3 protein. The table has 300,000 to 400,000 distinct CDR3 sequences, almost 4% seen once. This specimen consisted of PBMCs, obtained 5 days after the yellow fever booster vaccination. These receptors all stem from a man aged 18 to 35 who received the YFV17D yellow fever vaccine.

This clonotype was seen a few times. The CDR3, as DNA: TGTGCCAGCAGCCGGGTGGGCCTAGCGAACACCGGGGAGCTGTTTTTT. This sequence encodes CASSRVGLANTGELFF. The chain is built from TRBV5-4 and TRBJ2-2; D gene ambiguous. V lost 4 bases to trimming and J lost 0 bases, with 13 bases between them. Germline V gene lookup returns CDR1 SGHNT and CDR2 YYREEE (reference sequence). This CDR3 spans 16 amino acids.

The rearrangement links TRBV19 to TRBJ2-3; 7 bases line up with TRBD2. J was trimmed by 0 bases and V by 3 bases; bases with no gene match: 3. The CDR3 consists of 15 residues. The germline CDR1 and CDR2 sequences are LNHDA and SQIVND (reference sequence). CDR3 coding DNA: TGTGCCAGTAGTATTCTAGCGGTGAGCACAGATACGCAGTATTTT. Protein: CASSILAVSTDTQYF.

This clonotype was detected only a few times. This sequence joins TRBV7-2 and TRBJ2-3; D is ambiguous. The CDR3 runs to 14 residues. V was pared by 4 bases and J by 6 bases, with 14 bases between. Germline CDR1 and CDR2: SGHTA and FQGNSA. CDR3 amino acids: CASSSHTLGDTQYF. In DNA, the CDR3 is TGTGCCAGCAGCTCGCATACCTTAGGGGATACGCAGTATTTT.

This clonotype showed up many times. The chain has TRBV4-1 and TRBJ1-1, with 7 positions matching TRBD1. Germline loops: CDR1 MGHRA, CDR2 YSYEKL. The CDR3 has 15 residues. V lost 3 bases, J lost 1 base, and 5 bases stayed unmatched. CDR3 in DNA: TGCGCCAGCAGCCACGAGGACAGGTCGAACACTGAAGCTTTCTTT. This codes for CASSHEDRSNTEAFF.

This clonotype was counted at least ten times. The CDR3 coding sequence is TGTGCCAGCAGCTCAGTACAGGGCTACTCTGGAAACACCATATATTTT. Amino acids: CASSSVQGYSGNTIYF. The V call is TRBV7-9, the J call TRBJ1-3, with D maybe TRBD1 (6 bases). The CDR3 extends over 16 amino acids. CDR1 and CDR2 from the germline V gene are SEHNR and FQNEAQ (reference sequence). Trimming stripped 4 bases from V and 0 bases from J, with 13 bases between.

There are many counts of this clonotype. J is TRBJ2-1 and V is TRBV4-2; D could derive from TRBD1 or TRBD2 (7 bases each). The V gene lost 5 bases and the J gene lost 7 bases, with 15 bases spanning the gap. Germline CDR1 is LGHNA and CDR2 is YNFKEQ. The CDR3 is 14 residues long. DNA of the CDR3: TGTGCCAGCAGCGCCCCAGGGGGAGGGAATGAGCAGTTCTTC. Encoded protein: CASSAPGGGNEQFF.

This chain connects TRBV6-2 or TRBV6-3 to TRBJ2-1; perhaps TRBD1 as D (6 bases). Deletions cut 5 bases from V and 5 bases from J, with 19 bases between. The length of the CDR3 is 16 residues. From germline, CDR1 is MNHEY and CDR2 SVGEGT. The CDR3: CASSAGDKWVNNEQFF. DNA for the CDR3: TGTGCCAGCAGTGCCGGGGACAAATGGGTAAACAATGAGCAGTTCTTC.

V and J are TRBV10-3 and TRBJ2-1, with TRBD1 matching 7 bases. This CDR3 has 13 amino acids. V was clipped by 6 bases and J by 9 bases; unmatched bases: 8. Germline loops: CDR1 ENHRY, CDR2 SYGVKD. The CDR3 DNA reads TGTGCCATCAGGCAGGGGGTCGCAGGTGAGCAGTTCTTC. Protein sequence: CAIRQGVAGEQFF.

In this sample, this clonotype turned up a few times. The chain uses TRBV9 and TRBJ2-6; D is uncertain. Germline CDR1 is SGDLS and CDR2 is YYNGEE. Between the trimmed V and J ends, which lost 2 bases and 1 base, there was a span of 16 bases. This CDR3 region has 18 residues. The CDR3 here is CASSVSTRIGSGANVLTF. CDR3 in DNA: TGTGCCAGCAGCGTTTCTACGCGAATCGGGTCTGGGGCCAACGTCCTGACTTTC.